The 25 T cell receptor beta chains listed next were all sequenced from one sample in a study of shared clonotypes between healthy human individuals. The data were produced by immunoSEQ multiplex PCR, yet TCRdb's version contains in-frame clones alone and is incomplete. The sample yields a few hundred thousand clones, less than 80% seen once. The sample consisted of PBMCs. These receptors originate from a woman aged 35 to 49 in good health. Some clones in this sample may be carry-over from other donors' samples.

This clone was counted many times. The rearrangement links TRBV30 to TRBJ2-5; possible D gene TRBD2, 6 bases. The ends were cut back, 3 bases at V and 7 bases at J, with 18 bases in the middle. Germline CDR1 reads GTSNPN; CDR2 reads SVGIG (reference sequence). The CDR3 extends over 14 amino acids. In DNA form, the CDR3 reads TGTGCCTGGAGGGATTGGAGGGCTCGAGGGACCCAGTACTTC. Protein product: CAWRDWRARGTQYF. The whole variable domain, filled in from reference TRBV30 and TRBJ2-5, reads SQTIHQWPATLVQPVGSPLSLECTVEGTSNPNLYWYRQAAGRGLQLLFYSVGIGQISSEVPQNLSASRPQDRQFILSSKKLLLSDSGFYLCAWRDWRARGTQYFGPGTRLLVL.

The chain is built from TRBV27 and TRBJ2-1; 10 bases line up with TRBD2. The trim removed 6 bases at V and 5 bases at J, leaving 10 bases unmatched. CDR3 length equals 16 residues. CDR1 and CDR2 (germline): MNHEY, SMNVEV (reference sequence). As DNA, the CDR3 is TGTGCCAGCAGCTCCGTACTAGCGGGATTCGACAATGAGCAGTTCTTC. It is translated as CASSSVLAGFDNEQFF.

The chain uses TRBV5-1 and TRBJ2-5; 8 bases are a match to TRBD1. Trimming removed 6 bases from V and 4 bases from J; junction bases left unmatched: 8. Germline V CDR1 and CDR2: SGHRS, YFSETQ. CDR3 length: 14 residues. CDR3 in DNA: TGCGCCAGCACCACGTCCGGGACAGGAGAGACCCAGTACTTC. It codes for CASTTSGTGETQYF.

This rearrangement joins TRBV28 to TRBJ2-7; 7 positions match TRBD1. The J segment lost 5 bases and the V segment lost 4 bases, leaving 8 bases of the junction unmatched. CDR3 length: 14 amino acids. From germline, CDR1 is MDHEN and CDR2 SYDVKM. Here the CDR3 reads CASSSPTGTHEQYF. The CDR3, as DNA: TGTGCCAGCAGTTCCCCGACAGGGACCCACGAGCAGTACTTC.

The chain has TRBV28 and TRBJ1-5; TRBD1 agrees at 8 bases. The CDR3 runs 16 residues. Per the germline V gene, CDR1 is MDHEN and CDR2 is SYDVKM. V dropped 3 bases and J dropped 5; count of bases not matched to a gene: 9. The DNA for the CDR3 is TGTGCCAGCAGTTTGGGAACAGGGGGGGGGTATCAGCCCCAGCATTTT. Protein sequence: CASSLGTGGGYQPQHF.

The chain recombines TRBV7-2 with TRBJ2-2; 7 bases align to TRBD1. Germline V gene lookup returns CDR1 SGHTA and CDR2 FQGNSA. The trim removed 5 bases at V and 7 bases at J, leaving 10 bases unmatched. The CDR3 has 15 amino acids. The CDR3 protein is CASSLGTAYGGELFF. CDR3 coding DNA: TGTGCCAGCAGCCTTGGGACAGCCTATGGCGGGGAGCTGTTTTTT.

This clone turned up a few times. The CDR3 loop reads CACSWGQAKNIQYF. CDR3 nucleotides: TGTGCCTGTTCCTGGGGGCAGGCCAAAAACATTCAGTACTTC. The rearrangement uses TRBV30 and TRBJ2-4, with a possible D match to TRBD1 (6 bases). This CDR3 spans 14 amino acids. Germline V gene data show CDR1 as GTSNPN and CDR2 as SVGIG (reference sequence). V was pared by 6 bases and J by 1 base, with 13 bases between.

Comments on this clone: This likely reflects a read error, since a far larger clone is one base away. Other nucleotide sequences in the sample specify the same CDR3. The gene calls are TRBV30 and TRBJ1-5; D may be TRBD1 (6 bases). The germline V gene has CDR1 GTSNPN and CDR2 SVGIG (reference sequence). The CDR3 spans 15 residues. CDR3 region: CAWNEGHPSNQPQHF. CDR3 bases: TGTGCCTGGAACGAGGGACACCCTAGCAATCAGCCTCAGCATTTT.

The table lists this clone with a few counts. CDR3 loop: CASSRIGTGRSYEQFF. In nucleotides, the CDR3 is TGTGCCAGCAGCCGAATCGGGACTGGGAGGAGTTATGAGCAGTTCTTC. V is TRBV28 and J is TRBJ2-1; D might be TRBD2 (6 bases). Germline loops: CDR1 MDHEN, CDR2 SYDVKM. V lost 6 bases to trimming and J lost 8 bases, with 23 bases between them. CDR3 length: 16 residues. Drawing the rest from reference TRBV28 and TRBJ2-1, the complete variable domain is DVKVTQSSRYLVKRTGEKVFLECVQDMDHENMFWYRQDPGLGLRLIYFSYDVKMKEKGDIPEGYSVSREKKERFSLILESASTNQTSMYLCASSRIGTGRSYEQFFGPGTRLTVL.

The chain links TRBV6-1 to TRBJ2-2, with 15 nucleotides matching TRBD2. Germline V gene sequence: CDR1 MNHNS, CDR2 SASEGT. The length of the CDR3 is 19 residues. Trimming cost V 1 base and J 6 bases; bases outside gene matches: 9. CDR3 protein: CASSEGTSGRALWAGELFF. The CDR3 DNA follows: TGTGCCAGCAGTGAAGGGACTAGCGGGAGGGCCCTCTGGGCCGGGGAGCTGTTTTTT.

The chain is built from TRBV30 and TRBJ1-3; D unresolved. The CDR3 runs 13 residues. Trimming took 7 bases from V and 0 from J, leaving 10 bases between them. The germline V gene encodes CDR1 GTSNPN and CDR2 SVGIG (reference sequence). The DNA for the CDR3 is TGTGCCTTCGACGTCGCCTCTGGAAACACCATATATTTT. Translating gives CAFDVASGNTIYF.

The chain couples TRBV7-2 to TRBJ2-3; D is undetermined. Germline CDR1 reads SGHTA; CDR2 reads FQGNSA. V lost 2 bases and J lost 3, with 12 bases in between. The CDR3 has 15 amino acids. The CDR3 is CASSLLSLRTDTQYF. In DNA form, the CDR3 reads TGTGCCAGCAGCTTATTGTCCTTGCGGACAGATACGCAGTATTTT. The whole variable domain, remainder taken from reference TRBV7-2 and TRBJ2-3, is GAGVSQSPSNKVTEKGKDVELRCDPISGHTALYWYRQSLGQGLEFLIYFQGNSAPDKSGLPSDRFSAERTGGSVSTLTIQRTQQEDSAVYLCASSLLSLRTDTQYFGPGTRLTVL.

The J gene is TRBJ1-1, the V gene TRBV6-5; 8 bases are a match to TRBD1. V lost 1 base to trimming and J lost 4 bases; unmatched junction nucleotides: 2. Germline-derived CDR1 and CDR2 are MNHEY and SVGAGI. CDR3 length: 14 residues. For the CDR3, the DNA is TGTGCCAGCAGTTACTGGACAGGGAGCACTGAAGCTTTCTTT. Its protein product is CASSYWTGSTEAFF.

CDR3 loop: CAIAEGETDTQYF. In DNA, the CDR3 is TGTGCCATTGCGGAGGGAGAGACAGATACGCAGTATTTT. The chain joins TRBV5-4 to TRBJ2-3, with D possibly matching TRBD2 (6 bases). The CDR3 sequence is 13 residues long. Trimming removed 9 bases from V and 3 bases from J, with 14 bases in between. Germline V CDR1 and CDR2: SGHNT, YYREEE (reference sequence).

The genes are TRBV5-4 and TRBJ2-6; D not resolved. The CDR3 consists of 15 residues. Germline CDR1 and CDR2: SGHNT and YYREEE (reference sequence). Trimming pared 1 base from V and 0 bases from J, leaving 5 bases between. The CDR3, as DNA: TGTGCCAGCAGCTTGTTTAGCTCTGGGGCCAACGTCCTGACTTTC. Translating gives CASSLFSSGANVLTF.

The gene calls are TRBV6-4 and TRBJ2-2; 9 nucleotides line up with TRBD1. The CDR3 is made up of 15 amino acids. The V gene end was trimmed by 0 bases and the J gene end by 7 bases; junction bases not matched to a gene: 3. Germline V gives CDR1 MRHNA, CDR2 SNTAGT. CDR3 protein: CASSDSGQGNGELFF. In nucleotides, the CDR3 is TGTGCCAGCAGTGACTCGGGACAGGGAAACGGGGAGCTGTTTTTT.

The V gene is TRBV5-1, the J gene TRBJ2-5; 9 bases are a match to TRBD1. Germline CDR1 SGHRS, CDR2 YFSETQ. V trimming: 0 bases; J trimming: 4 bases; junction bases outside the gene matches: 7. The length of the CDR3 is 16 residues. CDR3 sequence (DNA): TGCGCCAGCAGCTTGGGTCCGAGGACAGGGGCAGAGACCCAGTACTTC. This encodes CASSLGPRTGAETQYF. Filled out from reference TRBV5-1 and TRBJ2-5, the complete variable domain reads KAGVTQTPRYLIKTRGQQVTLSCSPISGHRSVSWYQQTPGQGLQFLFEYFSETQRNKGNFPGRFSGRQFSNSRSEMNVSTLELGDSALYLCASSLGPRTGAETQYFGPGTRLLVL.

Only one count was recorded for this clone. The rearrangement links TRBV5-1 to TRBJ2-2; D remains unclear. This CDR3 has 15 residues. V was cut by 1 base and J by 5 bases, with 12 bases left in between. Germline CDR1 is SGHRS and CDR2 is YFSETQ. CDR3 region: CASSLTPAVTGELFF. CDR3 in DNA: TGCGCCAGCAGCTTGACACCCGCGGTGACCGGGGAGCTGTTTTTT.

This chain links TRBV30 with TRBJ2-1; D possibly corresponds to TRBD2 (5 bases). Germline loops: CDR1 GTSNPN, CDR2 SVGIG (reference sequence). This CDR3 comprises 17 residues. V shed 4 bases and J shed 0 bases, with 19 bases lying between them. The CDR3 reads CAWIQTPSSGSYNEQFF. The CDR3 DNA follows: TGTGCCTGGATCCAAACGCCATCGAGCGGCTCCTACAATGAGCAGTTCTTC.

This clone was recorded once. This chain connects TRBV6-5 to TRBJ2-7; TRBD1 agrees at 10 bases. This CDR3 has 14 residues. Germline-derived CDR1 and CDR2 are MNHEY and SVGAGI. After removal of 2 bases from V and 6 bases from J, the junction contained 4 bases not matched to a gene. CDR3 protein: CASSYPGQGGEQYF. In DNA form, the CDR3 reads TGTGCCAGCAGTTACCCAGGACAGGGGGGCGAGCAGTACTTC.

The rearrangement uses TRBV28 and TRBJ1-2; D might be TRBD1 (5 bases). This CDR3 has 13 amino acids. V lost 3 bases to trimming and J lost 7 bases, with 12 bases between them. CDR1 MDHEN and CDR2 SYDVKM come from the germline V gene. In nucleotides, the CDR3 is TGTGCCAGCAGTTTTACCGGGGCCTTTGGCTACACCTTC. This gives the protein CASSFTGAFGYTF.

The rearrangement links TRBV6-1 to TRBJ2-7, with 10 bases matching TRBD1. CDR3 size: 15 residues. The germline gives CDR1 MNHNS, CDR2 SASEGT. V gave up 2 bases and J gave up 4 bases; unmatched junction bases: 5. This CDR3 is CASSEMTGGFYEQYF. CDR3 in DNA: TGTGCCAGCAGTGAAATGACAGGGGGCTTTTACGAGCAGTACTTC.

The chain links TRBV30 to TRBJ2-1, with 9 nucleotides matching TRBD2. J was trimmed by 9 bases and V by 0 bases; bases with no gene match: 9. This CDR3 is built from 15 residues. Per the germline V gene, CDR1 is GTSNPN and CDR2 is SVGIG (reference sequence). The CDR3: CAWSVGLAGMGEQFF. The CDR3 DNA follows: TGTGCCTGGAGTGTAGGGCTAGCGGGAATGGGTGAGCAGTTCTTC.

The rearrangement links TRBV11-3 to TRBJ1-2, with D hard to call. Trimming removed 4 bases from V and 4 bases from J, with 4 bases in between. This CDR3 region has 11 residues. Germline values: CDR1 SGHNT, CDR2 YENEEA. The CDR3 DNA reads TGTGCCAGCAGCTCCCTCTATGGCTACACCTTC. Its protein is CASSSLYGYTF.

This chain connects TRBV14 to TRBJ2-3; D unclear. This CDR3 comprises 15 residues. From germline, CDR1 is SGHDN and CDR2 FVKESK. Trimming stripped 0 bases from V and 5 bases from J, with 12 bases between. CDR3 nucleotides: TGTGCCAGCAGCCAAGACGAGTCAGGCATAGATACGCAGTATTTT. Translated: CASSQDESGIDTQYF.